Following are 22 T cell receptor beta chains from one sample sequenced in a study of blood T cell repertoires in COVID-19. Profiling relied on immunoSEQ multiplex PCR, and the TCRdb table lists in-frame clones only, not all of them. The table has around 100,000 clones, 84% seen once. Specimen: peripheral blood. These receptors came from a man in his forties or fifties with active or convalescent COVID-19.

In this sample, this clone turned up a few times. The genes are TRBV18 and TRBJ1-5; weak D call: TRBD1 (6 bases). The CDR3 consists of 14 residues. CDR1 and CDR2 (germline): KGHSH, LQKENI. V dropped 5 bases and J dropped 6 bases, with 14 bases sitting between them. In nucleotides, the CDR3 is TGTGCCAGCTCATTCCGGGGGGCAGGTCAGCCCCAGCATTTT. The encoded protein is CASSFRGAGQPQHF.

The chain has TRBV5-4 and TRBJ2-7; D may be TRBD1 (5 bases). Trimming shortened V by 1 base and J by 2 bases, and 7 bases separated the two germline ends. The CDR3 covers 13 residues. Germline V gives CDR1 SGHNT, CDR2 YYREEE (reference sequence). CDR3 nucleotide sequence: TGTGCCAGCAGCTTGCAGGGTCCCTACGAGCAGTACTTC. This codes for CASSLQGPYEQYF. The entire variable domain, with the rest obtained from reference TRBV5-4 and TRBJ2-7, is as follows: ETGVTQSPTHLIKTRGQQVTLRCSSQSGHNTVSWYQQALGQGPQFIFQYYREEENGRGNFPPRFSGLQFPNYSSELNVNALELDDSALYLCASSLQGPYEQYFGPGTRLTVT.

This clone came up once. The CDR3 spells CASSIEFAKLYSNQPQHF. The CDR3 DNA follows: TGTGCCAGTAGTATAGAGTTCGCGAAGCTTTATAGCAATCAGCCCCAGCATTTT. The chain employs TRBV19 and TRBJ1-5, with D unresolved. Germline V gives CDR1 LNHDA, CDR2 SQIVND (reference sequence). CDR3 size: 18 residues. V lost 0 bases and J 0 bases, leaving 15 bases between the germline ends.

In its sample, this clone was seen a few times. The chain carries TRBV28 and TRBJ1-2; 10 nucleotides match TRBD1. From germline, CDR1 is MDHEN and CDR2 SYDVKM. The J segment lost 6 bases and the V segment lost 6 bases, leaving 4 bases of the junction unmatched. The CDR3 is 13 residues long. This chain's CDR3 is CASSPGTGDGYTF. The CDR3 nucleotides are TGTGCCAGCAGCCCCGGGACAGGGGATGGCTACACCTTC.

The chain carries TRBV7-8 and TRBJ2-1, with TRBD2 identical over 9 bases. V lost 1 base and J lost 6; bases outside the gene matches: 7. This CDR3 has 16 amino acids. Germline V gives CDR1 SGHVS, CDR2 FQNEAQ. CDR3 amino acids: CASSLDEGGGGNEQFF. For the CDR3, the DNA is TGTGCCAGCAGCTTAGACGAAGGCGGGGGGGGCAATGAGCAGTTCTTC.

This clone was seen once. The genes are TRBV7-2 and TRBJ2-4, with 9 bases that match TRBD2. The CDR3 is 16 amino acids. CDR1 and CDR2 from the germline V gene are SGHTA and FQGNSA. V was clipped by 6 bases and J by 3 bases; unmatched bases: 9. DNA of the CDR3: TGTGCCAGCAGTGCTTGGCGGGGGGGAGGCAAAAACATTCAGTACTTC. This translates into CASSAWRGGGKNIQYF.

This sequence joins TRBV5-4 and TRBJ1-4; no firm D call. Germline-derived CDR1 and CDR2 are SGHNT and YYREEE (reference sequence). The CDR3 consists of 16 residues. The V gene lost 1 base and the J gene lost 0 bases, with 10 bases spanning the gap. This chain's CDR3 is CASSLKGGTTNEKLFF. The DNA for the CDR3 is TGTGCCAGCAGCTTGAAGGGCGGGACAACTAATGAAAAACTGTTTTTT.

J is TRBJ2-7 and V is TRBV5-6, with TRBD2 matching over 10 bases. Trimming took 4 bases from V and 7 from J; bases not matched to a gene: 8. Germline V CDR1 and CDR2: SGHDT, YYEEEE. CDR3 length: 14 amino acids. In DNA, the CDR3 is TGTGCCAGCAGCCCCAGCGGGGGGGTTGGTGAGCAGTACTTC. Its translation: CASSPSGGVGEQYF.

The CDR3 region has the DNA TGTGCCAGCGGCGGAAGGCTGAACTATGGCTACACCTTC. It is translated as CASGGRLNYGYTF. The chain combines TRBV7-9 with TRBJ1-2; D remains ambiguous. V lost 8 bases, J lost 2 bases, and 12 bases lay in between. Germline lookup yields CDR1 SEHNR and CDR2 FQNEAQ (reference sequence). CDR3 size: 13 residues.

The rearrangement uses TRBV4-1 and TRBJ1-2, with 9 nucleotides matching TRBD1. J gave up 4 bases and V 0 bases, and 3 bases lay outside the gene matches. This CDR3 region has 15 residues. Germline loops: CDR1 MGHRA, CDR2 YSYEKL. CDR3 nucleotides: TGCGCCAGCAGCCAAGAAACAGGGGGCGTCTATGGCTACACCTTC. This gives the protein CASSQETGGVYGYTF.

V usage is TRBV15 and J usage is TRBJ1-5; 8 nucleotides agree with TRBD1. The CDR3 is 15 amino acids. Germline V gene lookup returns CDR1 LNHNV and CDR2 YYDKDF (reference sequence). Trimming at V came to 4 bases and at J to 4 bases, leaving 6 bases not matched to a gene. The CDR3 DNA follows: TGTGCCACCAGCAAGACAGGGGACGGGAATCAGCCCCAGCATTTT. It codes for CATSKTGDGNQPQHF.

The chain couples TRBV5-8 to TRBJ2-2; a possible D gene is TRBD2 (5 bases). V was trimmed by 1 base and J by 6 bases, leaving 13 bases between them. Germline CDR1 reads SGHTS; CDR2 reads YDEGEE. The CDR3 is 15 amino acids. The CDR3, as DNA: TGTGCCAGCAGCTTGTCGGGAACCGGGGCCGGGGAGCTGTTTTTT. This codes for CASSLSGTGAGELFF.

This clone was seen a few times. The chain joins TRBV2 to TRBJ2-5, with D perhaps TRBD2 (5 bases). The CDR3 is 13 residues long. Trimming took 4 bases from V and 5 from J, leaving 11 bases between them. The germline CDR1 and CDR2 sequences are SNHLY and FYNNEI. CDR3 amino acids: CASSGLPGETQYF. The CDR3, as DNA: TGTGCCAGCAGTGGCCTCCCGGGGGAGACCCAGTACTTC.

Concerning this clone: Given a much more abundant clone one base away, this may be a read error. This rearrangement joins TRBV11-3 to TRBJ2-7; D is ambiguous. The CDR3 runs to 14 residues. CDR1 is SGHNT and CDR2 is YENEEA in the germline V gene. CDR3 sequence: CASSDLGSSYKQYF. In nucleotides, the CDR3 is TGTGCCAGCAGCGATCTAGGAAGCTCCTACAAGCAGTACTTC.

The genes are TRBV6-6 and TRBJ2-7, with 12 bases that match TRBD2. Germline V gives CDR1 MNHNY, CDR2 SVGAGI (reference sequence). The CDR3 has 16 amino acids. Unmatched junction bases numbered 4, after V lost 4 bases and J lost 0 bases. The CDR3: CASSSTSGGSSYEQYF. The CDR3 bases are TGTGCCAGCAGTTCCACTAGCGGGGGGAGCTCCTACGAGCAGTACTTC.

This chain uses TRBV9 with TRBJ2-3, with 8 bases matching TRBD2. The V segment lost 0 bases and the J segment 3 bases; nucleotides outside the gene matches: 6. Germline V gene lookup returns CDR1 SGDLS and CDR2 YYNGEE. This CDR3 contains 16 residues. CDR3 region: CASSVGNGGATDTQYF. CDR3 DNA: TGTGCCAGCAGCGTAGGAAACGGGGGGGCAACAGATACGCAGTATTTT.

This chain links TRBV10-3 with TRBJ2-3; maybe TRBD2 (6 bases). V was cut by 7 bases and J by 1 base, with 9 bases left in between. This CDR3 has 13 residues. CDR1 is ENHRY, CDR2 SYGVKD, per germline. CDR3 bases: TGTGCCATCATGTCGGGGGGCACAGATACGCAGTATTTT. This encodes CAIMSGGTDTQYF.

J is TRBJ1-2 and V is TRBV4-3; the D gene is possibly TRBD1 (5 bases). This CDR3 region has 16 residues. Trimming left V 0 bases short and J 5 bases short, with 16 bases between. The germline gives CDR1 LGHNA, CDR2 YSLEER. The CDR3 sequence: CASSQEVARDNYGYTF. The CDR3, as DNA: TGCGCCAGCAGCCAAGAGGTGGCCAGGGATAATTATGGCTACACCTTC.

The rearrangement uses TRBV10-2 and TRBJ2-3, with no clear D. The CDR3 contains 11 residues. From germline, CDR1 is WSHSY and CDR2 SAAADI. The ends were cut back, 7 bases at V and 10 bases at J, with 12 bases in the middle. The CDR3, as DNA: TGCGCCAGCACCAGCACAGCCTCGCAGTATTTT. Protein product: CASTSTASQYF.

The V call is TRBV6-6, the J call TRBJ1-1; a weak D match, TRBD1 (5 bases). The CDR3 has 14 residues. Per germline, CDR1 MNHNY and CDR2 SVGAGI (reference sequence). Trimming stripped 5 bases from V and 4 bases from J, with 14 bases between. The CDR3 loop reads CASSRSYGGTEAFF. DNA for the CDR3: TGTGCCAGCAGTCGCTCTTACGGGGGCACTGAAGCTTTCTTT.

CDR3 in amino acids: CSVGQGSNEQYF. CDR3 DNA sequence: TGCAGCGTTGGACAGGGAAGTAACGAGCAGTACTTC. The V gene is TRBV29-1, the J gene TRBJ2-7; TRBD1 matches at 7 bases. V was clipped by 4 bases and J by 5 bases; unmatched bases: 5. CDR3 length equals 12 residues. CDR1 is SQVTM, CDR2 ANQGSEA, per germline.

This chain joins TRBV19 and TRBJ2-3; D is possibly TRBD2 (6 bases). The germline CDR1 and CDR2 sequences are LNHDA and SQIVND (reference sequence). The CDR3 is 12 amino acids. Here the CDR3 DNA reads TGTCGGGAGCCGAGGCACACAGATACGCAGTATTTT. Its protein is CREPRHTDTQYF.